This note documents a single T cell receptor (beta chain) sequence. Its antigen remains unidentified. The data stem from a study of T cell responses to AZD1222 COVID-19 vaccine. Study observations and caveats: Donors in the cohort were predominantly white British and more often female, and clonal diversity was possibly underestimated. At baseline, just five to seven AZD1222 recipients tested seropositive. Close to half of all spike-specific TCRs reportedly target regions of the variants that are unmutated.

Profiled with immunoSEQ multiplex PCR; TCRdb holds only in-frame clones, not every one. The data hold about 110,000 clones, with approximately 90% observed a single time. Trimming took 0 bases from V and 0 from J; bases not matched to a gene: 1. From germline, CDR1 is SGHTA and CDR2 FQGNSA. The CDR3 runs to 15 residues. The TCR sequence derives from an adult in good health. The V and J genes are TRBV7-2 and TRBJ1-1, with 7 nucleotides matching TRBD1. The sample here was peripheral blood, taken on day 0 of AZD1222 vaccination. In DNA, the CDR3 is TGTGCCAGCAGCTTAGCGGGACAGATGAACACTGAAGCTTTCTTT. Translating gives CASSLAGQMNTEAFF.